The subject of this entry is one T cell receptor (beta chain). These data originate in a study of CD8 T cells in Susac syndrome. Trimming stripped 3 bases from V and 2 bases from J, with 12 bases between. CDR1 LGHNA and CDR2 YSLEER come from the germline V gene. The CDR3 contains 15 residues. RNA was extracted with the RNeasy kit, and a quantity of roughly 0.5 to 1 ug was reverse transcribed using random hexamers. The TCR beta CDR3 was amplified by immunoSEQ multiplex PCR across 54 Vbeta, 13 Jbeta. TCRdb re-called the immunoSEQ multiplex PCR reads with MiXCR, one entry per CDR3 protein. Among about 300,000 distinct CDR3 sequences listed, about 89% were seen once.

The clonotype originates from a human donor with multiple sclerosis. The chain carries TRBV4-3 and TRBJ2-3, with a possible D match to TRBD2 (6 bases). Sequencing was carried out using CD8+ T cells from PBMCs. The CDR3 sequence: CASSHRRGYTDTQYF. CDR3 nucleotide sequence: TGCGCCAGCAGCCACCGGCGGGGCTACACAGATACGCAGTATTTT.